These T cell receptor beta chains were read from a single sample in a study of cytomegalovirus exposure and HLA in healthy donors. The data were produced by immunoSEQ multiplex PCR, yet TCRdb's version contains in-frame clones alone and is incomplete. The sample lists over 45,000 clones; around 90% were seen once. The sample was PBMCs. All receptors derive from a man aged 18 to 35 in good health and CMV-seronegative. Each CDR3 is given with its conserved first and last residue.

cdr3_aa j_call v_call
CASSFRQGALNYGYTF TRBJ1-2 TRBV28
CASSWGQSTTNEKLFF TRBJ1-4 TRBV5-1
CAWRSLSNTGELFF TRBJ2-2 TRBV30
CASSYWRETEAFF TRBJ1-1 TRBV6-5
CATSRDGGMDTQYF TRBJ2-3 TRBV15
CATPGGDYEQYF TRBJ2-7 TRBV5-1
CASRLSPGLAAGETQYF TRBJ2-5 TRBV7-9
CSVEFGTGQGVQYF TRBJ2-5 TRBV29-1
CATSTGTIQGGYTF TRBJ1-2 TRBV15
CASSGRGGSGSGETQYF TRBJ2-5 TRBV5-1
CASSALAGVSGANVLTF TRBJ2-6 TRBV4-3
CASRTAGVETQYF TRBJ2-5 TRBV2
CASSSYRDYEQYF TRBJ2-7 TRBV5-1
CASSQTPEVETQYF TRBJ2-5 TRBV7-9
CASSLAARLAGETQYF TRBJ2-5 TRBV7-9
CASSQERGQGETQYF TRBJ2-5 TRBV4-2
CASRRKGTSGTQYF TRBJ2-3 TRBV13
CASRERENTDTQYF TRBJ2-3 TRBV2
CASSWVGQFPYEQYF TRBJ2-7 TRBV28
CASRPTQVFGEAFF TRBJ1-1 TRBV6-5
CASMEGYNEQFF TRBJ2-1 TRBV2
CASSSHRDRVEKLFF TRBJ1-4 TRBV28
CASSQQTGEAYGYTF TRBJ1-2 TRBV4-1
CASNSPGSWEAYNEQFF TRBJ2-1 TRBV28
CASSYETDEQYF TRBJ2-7 TRBV6-5
CASSPLSGLGELFF TRBJ2-2 TRBV18
CASSSGQGSYEQYF TRBJ2-7 TRBV6-5
CASSLAETGGNEKLFF TRBJ1-4 TRBV5-6
CASSLGGSRYTF TRBJ1-2 TRBV11-3
CASSPGLADLATQYF TRBJ2-5 TRBV4-2
CASSQDTAGANTGELFF TRBJ2-2 TRBV14
CASSPWEGNTEAFF TRBJ1-1 TRBV14
CASRGVGTDTQYF TRBJ2-3 TRBV6-1
CASSYPSGRGTGELFF TRBJ2-2 TRBV6-5
CASSDPGGRDYGYTF TRBJ1-2 TRBV19
CARSPEWGGFNQPQHF TRBJ1-5 TRBV5-3
CAWSRDTSNTEAFF TRBJ1-1 TRBV30
CASSLATSGIRNEQFF TRBJ2-1 TRBV27
CASSLGTKTDTQYF TRBJ2-3 TRBV5-4
CASTFLSGYNEQFF TRBJ2-1 TRBV6-1
CASSILPGQGAPYSNQPQHF TRBJ1-5 TRBV19
CSVGTGNGELFF TRBJ2-2 TRBV29-1
CASSLDRLTEAFF TRBJ1-1 TRBV7-2
CASSSSVGQTLNTEAFF TRBJ1-1 TRBV14
CASSQDWNSGRGWQETQYF TRBJ2-5 TRBV4-3